This TCR beta chain was obtained from a study of T cells in Graves' hyperthyroidism and ophthalmopathy. Diagnostic decisions used clinical symptoms, serum thyroxine and TRAb, thyroid ultrasound and orbital computed tomography. RNA transcripts served as the template for amplifying TCR beta CDR3 regions. HTBI primers were used for first-round RT-PCR of the TCR CDR3. MiXCR, run by TCRdb on the multiplex PCR reads, gives a single entry per CDR3 protein. The sample consists of about 290,000 distinct CDR3 sequences, around 13% of them appearing once. This clonotype has a count of ten or more. This CDR3 region has 15 residues. V lost 5 bases to trimming and J lost 5 bases; unmatched junction nucleotides: 6.

Sequencing was done on a sample of blood. The TCR sequence derives from a middle-aged woman with Graves' hyperthyroidism. This chain uses TRBV12-3 or TRBV12-4 with TRBJ1-4; 9 positions agree with TRBD1. In nucleotides, the CDR3 is TGTGCCAGCAGTCGGGACAGGGCGAGGAATGAAAAACTGTTTTTT. Its protein is CASSRDRARNEKLFF.